This paragraph reports one T cell receptor (beta chain). Its antigen is currently unknown. Primers included in the PCR were 60 Vbeta and 13 Jbeta primers. This table comes from immunoSEQ multiplex PCR, and its TCRdb copy is limited to in-frame clones, with some not included. The sample consists of fewer than 200,000 clones, 60% to 85% of them appearing once. The sample originates from a study of cytomegalovirus exposure and HLA in healthy donors. Study conclusions and caveats: TCR beta sequences reportedly predicted the HLA-A and HLA-B alleles of most subjects accurately.

CDR3 length: 13 amino acids. The chain is built from TRBV21-1 and TRBJ2-1; the D segment call TRBD1 is taken from the table without a DNA check. TRBV21-1 is an annotated pseudogene. Sequencing was done on a sample of PBMCs. The origin of this receptor is a female donor in good health and CMV-seronegative. CDR3: CAKPRDRENEQFF. CDR3 DNA sequence: TGTGCCAAACCGCGGGACAGGGAGAATGAGCAGTTCTTC.